This T cell receptor (beta chain) appears in the sequencing data of a study of T cell repertoires in cytomegalovirus infection. For the study at large: Public TCR beta signatures marked donors with CMV infection and the matching HLA.

TCRdb reanalysed the reads using MiXCR and keeps one entry per CDR3 protein. Of about 180,000 distinct CDR3 sequences in the sample, 15% to 20% were seen once. This clonotype was recorded at least ten times. The length of the CDR3 is 11 residues. The ends were cut back, 3 bases at V and 5 bases at J, with 7 bases in the middle. Germline CDR1 is SQVTM and CDR2 is ANQGSEA. The chain links TRBV29-1 to TRBJ1-1; no clear D gene. The clonotype was recovered from a human donor in good health (CMV status not recorded). Some clones in this sample may be carry-over from other donors' samples. What was sequenced was CD8+ T cells from PBMCs. CDR3 protein: CSVEAFTEAFF. CDR3 DNA sequence: TGCAGCGTTGAGGCCTTTACTGAAGCTTTCTTT.